This T cell receptor (beta chain) was identified during a study of neurological immune-mediated disorders. Overall study results and limits: Expansion of TCR clones was greatest in HTLV-1-associated myelopathy and smallest in multiple sclerosis, where it fell below that of healthy controls. None of the CDR3 amino acid sequences in expanded clones turned up in more than one subject, which points to private repertoires in all groups.

Germline V gene data show CDR1 as SGHRS and CDR2 as YFSETQ. V trimming: 5 bases; J trimming: 8 bases; junction bases outside the gene matches: 15. The CDR3 contains 15 residues. Stored at -80 C, 2 million PBMCs were the source of the unsorted libraries. 5'RACE with 10-nucleotide random UMIs produced the cDNA. TCRdb re-derived calls from the 5' RACE reads in MiXCR, one entry per CDR3 protein. The data show 55,000 to 65,000 distinct CDR3 sequences, with approximately 3.5% seen just once and about 3% held by the top ten. This clonotype appeared many times. Antigen: not known. The chain couples TRBV5-1 to TRBJ1-2; 7 bases map to TRBD1. Sample: PBMCs. The receptor comes from a woman in her 30s with multiple sclerosis. CDR3 amino acids: CASSQDRKQSGGYTF. The CDR3 DNA sequence: TGCGCCAGCAGTCAGGACAGGAAGCAATCGGGAGGCTACACCTTC.